This T cell receptor beta chain was sequenced for a study of Graves' ophthalmopathy and Graves' hyperthyroidism. Amplification targeted the TCR beta CDR3 regions, with RNA transcripts as the source material. The first-round RT-PCR employed HTBI primers together with the Qiagen OneStep RT-PCR kit. A multiplex PCR was then performed as the second round. MiXCR, applied by TCRdb to the multiplex PCR reads, yields one record per CDR3 protein. The table shows some 750,000 distinct CDR3 sequences, with 40% occurring only once. Excluded were patients with other autoimmune diseases, uncontrolled infections, pregnancy or lactation. Diagnoses were established from clinical symptoms, serum thyroxine, TRAb, thyroid ultrasound and orbital computed tomography. Whole-study results and caveats: Most expanded clonotypes in thyroid above 0.001 frequency also showed up in blood.

A note on this clonotype: The antigen remains unidentified.

This sequence was found in an adult man with Graves' ophthalmopathy. The sample comprised peripheral blood.

The CDR3 sequence is CACPGQGSYEQYF. In DNA form, the CDR3 reads TGTGCCTGCCCCGGACAGGGTTCCTACGAGCAGTACTTC. The rearrangement uses TRBV7-2 and TRBJ2-7, with 8 nucleotides matching TRBD1. CDR1 is SGHTA, CDR2 FQGNSA, per germline. The CDR3 covers 13 residues. The V gene end was trimmed by 11 bases and the J gene end by 1 base; junction bases not matched to a gene: 7.